The 32 T cell receptor beta chains below come from one sample, sequenced in a study of T cell changes during pregnancy in multiple sclerosis. Sequenced by immunoSEQ multiplex PCR; TCRdb stores in-frame clones only, minus some. The sample yields tens of thousands of clones, about 91% seen once. The sequencing here drew on CD4+ T cells from peripheral blood mononuclear cells, taken in the third trimester of pregnancy. Receptors originate from a female donor in good health, enrolled as a control in a pregnancy study.

The rearrangement links TRBV5-1 to TRBJ2-5, with 9 positions matching TRBD1. The CDR3 consists of 15 residues. In germline, CDR1 is SGHRS, CDR2 YFSETQ. V lost 4 bases, J lost 4 bases, and 8 bases stayed unmatched. CDR3 amino acids: CASSPGGTGIETQYF. The DNA of the CDR3 is TGCGCCAGCAGCCCCGGAGGGACAGGGATAGAGACCCAGTACTTC.

This clone appeared a few times. The CDR3 loop reads CAISGTSETGELFF. The CDR3, as DNA: TGTGCCATCAGCGGGACTAGTGAAACCGGGGAGCTGTTTTTT. This chain joins TRBV10-3 and TRBJ2-2, with TRBD2 identical over 8 bases. Germline CDR1 and CDR2: ENHRY and SYGVKD. J lost 5 bases, V lost 6 bases, and 5 bases had no gene match. The CDR3 has 14 amino acids.

The V call is TRBV11-3, the J call TRBJ2-5, with a tentative D call TRBD2 (6 bases). Between the trimmed V and J ends, which lost 2 bases and 3 bases, there was a span of 10 bases. The CDR3 is made up of 14 amino acids. Germline V gives CDR1 SGHNT, CDR2 YENEEA. The CDR3 protein is CASSLTTSEETQYF. The DNA for the CDR3 is TGTGCCAGCAGCTTAACGACTAGTGAAGAGACCCAGTACTTC.

The chain combines TRBV6-6 with TRBJ1-1, with TRBD1 identical over 7 bases. J lost 7 bases, V lost 5 bases, and 4 bases had no gene match. The CDR3 sequence is 12 residues long. The germline CDR1 and CDR2 sequences are MNHNY and SVGAGI (reference sequence). The CDR3 region is CASSLRTGEAFF. The CDR3 bases are TGTGCCAGCAGTCTCCGGACAGGTGAAGCTTTCTTT.

The V gene is TRBV5-6, the J gene TRBJ2-3; 11 bases are shared with TRBD2. V gave up 3 bases and J gave up 1 base; unmatched junction bases: 4. The CDR3 totals 16 residues. The germline V gene encodes CDR1 SGHDT and CDR2 YYEEEE. The CDR3 protein is CASSWGLAARTDTQYF. The CDR3 DNA is TGTGCCAGCAGCTGGGGACTAGCGGCCCGCACAGATACGCAGTATTTT. The variable domain in full, completed from reference TRBV5-6 and TRBJ2-3, reads DAGVTQSPTHLIKTRGQQVTLRCSPKSGHDTVSWYQQALGQGPQFIFQYYEEEERQRGNFPDRFSGHQFPNYSSELNVNALLLGDSALYLCASSWGLAARTDTQYFGPGTRLTVL.

The chain carries TRBV2 and TRBJ1-2, with 7 bases that match TRBD1. This CDR3 is built from 13 residues. Germline V gene lookup returns CDR1 SNHLY and CDR2 FYNNEI. V was pared by 5 bases and J by 4 bases, with 4 bases of the junction left unmatched. CDR3 DNA: TGTGCCAGCAGTTTACAGGGGTTCTATGGCTACACCTTC. Protein product: CASSLQGFYGYTF.

This chain links TRBV19 with TRBJ1-2, with 7 bases matching TRBD1. The CDR3 totals 13 residues. The germline V gene encodes CDR1 LNHDA and CDR2 SQIVND (reference sequence). The V segment lost 3 bases and the J segment 6 bases; nucleotides outside the gene matches: 4. CDR3 in DNA: TGTGCCAGTAGTATTAGAGGGGGCGATGGCTACACCTTC. Protein sequence: CASSIRGGDGYTF.

The chain has TRBV19 and TRBJ1-2; D is unresolved. Trimming pared 7 bases from V and 3 bases from J, leaving 24 bases between. The germline gives CDR1 LNHDA, CDR2 SQIVND (reference sequence). The CDR3 totals 17 residues. This CDR3 reads CASNSILGANIHYGYTF. The CDR3 nucleotides read TGTGCCAGTAATTCTATCTTAGGAGCTAACATTCACTATGGCTACACCTTC.

V gene TRBV7-3 combines with J gene TRBJ2-7, with D unresolved. The V gene's germline CDR1 is SGHTA and CDR2 FQGTGA. The CDR3 sequence is 13 residues long. Trimming removed 5 bases from V and 9 bases from J, with 17 bases in between. This CDR3 is CASSPSGSTRQYF. The DNA of the CDR3 is TGTGCCAGCAGCCCAAGTGGCAGTACCCGGCAGTACTTC.

J is TRBJ1-4 and V is TRBV7-9; 8 positions agree with TRBD1. The CDR3 runs 15 residues. Trimming at V came to 5 bases and at J to 4 bases, leaving 6 bases not matched to a gene. Germline assignment: CDR1 SEHNR and CDR2 FQNEAQ (reference sequence). The CDR3 bases are TGTGCCAGCAGCCCCCGGGACAGGATTAATGAAAAACTGTTTTTT. This sequence encodes CASSPRDRINEKLFF. The whole variable domain, filled in from reference TRBV7-9 and TRBJ1-4, reads DTGVSQNPRHKITKRGQNVTFRCDPISEHNRLYWYRQTLGQGPEFLTYFQNEAQLEKSRLLSDRFSAERPKGSFSTLEIQRTEQGDSAMYLCASSPRDRINEKLFFGSGTQLSVL.

The V and J genes are TRBV7-2 and TRBJ2-6; 10 bases fit TRBD1. The CDR3 has 17 amino acids. V lost 5 bases to trimming and J lost 0 bases; unmatched junction nucleotides: 4. Germline V CDR1 and CDR2: SGHTA, FQGNSA. The CDR3 coding sequence is TGTGCCAGCAGCGCACGGGACAGGGGCTCTGGGGCCAACGTCCTGACTTTC. Amino acids: CASSARDRGSGANVLTF.

The table lists this clone with a few counts. The J gene is TRBJ1-3, the V gene TRBV5-6; D remains unclear. Germline CDR1 SGHDT, CDR2 YYEEEE. Trimming removed 2 bases at V and 0 bases at J, with 3 bases between. CDR3 length equals 13 residues. The CDR3 sequence is CASSFISGNTIYF. CDR3 bases: TGTGCCAGCAGCTTTATCTCTGGAAACACCATATATTTT.

This clone was observed a single time. The rearrangement joins TRBV5-6 to TRBJ2-1; 8 bases match TRBD1. The CDR3 runs 15 residues. CDR1 is SGHDT and CDR2 is YYEEEE in the germline V gene. V was clipped by 5 bases and J by 0 bases; unmatched bases: 4. Written as DNA, the CDR3 is TGTGCCAGCAGAAGAGACAGGGGCTCCTACAATGAGCAGTTCTTC. It is translated as CASRRDRGSYNEQFF.

This clone has only one observation. V and J are TRBV18 and TRBJ2-1, with 7 bases aligning to TRBD2. CDR3 length: 16 residues. Germline values: CDR1 KGHSH, CDR2 LQKENI. V lost 3 bases to trimming and J lost 0 bases; unmatched junction nucleotides: 5. CDR3 bases: TGTGCCAGCTCACCGGGAGGGCAGAGCTCCTACAATGAGCAGTTCTTC. Translated, it gives CASSPGGQSSYNEQFF.

This clone appeared a few times. V usage is TRBV14 and J usage is TRBJ1-1; the match to TRBD1 covers 10 bases. The germline V gene has CDR1 SGHDN and CDR2 FVKESK. CDR3 length equals 16 residues. The junction had 5 bases not matched to a gene; V was cut back by 3 bases and J by 1 base. The CDR3 reads CASSQEGQGQNTEAFF. The CDR3 DNA reads TGTGCCAGCAGCCAGGAGGGACAGGGGCAGAACACTGAAGCTTTCTTT. Together with reference TRBV14 and TRBJ1-1, the CDR3 gives the full variable domain: EAGVTQFPSHSVIEKGQTVTLRCDPISGHDNLYWYRRVMGKEIKFLLHFVKESKQDESGMPNNRFLAERTGGTYSTLKVQPAELEDSGVYFCASSQEGQGQNTEAFFGQGTRLTVV.

CDR3 nucleotides: TGTGCCAGTAGTATAGAGGGGACAGGGGGCAGTGGCTACACCTTC. Residues: CASSIEGTGGSGYTF. This chain uses TRBV19 with TRBJ1-2; 12 positions match TRBD1. Germline values: CDR1 LNHDA, CDR2 SQIVND (reference sequence). The CDR3 runs 15 residues. The V and J ends lost 0 bases and 7 bases, in that order; junction bases with no gene match: 3.

The V gene is TRBV19, the J gene TRBJ2-7, with D perhaps matching TRBD1 (5 bases). Germline V gene lookup returns CDR1 LNHDA and CDR2 SQIVND (reference sequence). The CDR3 loop spans 15 amino acids. V lost 6 bases to trimming and J lost 1 base, with 16 bases between them. CDR3 DNA sequence: TGTGCCAGTAGGGGCGGACACCAAGGTTCCTACGAGCAGTACTTC. It specifies CASRGGHQGSYEQYF.

The CDR3 is CAWSPGAGAFF. Written as DNA, the CDR3 is TGTGCCTGGAGTCCAGGGGCCGGGGCTTTCTTT. This chain connects TRBV30 to TRBJ1-1; tentatively, D is TRBD1 (6 bases). Trimming stripped 2 bases from V and 11 bases from J, with 12 bases between. Looked up from germline, CDR1 is GTSNPN and CDR2 is SVGIG (reference sequence). The CDR3 is 11 residues long. The full variable domain, its missing parts supplied by reference TRBV30 and TRBJ1-1, is SQTIHQWPATLVQPVGSPLSLECTVEGTSNPNLYWYRQAAGRGLQLLFYSVGIGQISSEVPQNLSASRPQDRQFILSSKKLLLSDSGFYLCAWSPGAGAFFGQGTRLTVV.

The chain employs TRBV10-3 and TRBJ2-2; 10 bases line up with TRBD2. With V trimmed by 4 bases and J by 5 bases, 7 bases remained unmatched. Germline V gives CDR1 ENHRY, CDR2 SYGVKD. The CDR3 totals 16 residues. In DNA, the CDR3 is TGTGCCATCAGTGTGGGAGCGGGGGGGCAAACCGGGGAGCTGTTTTTT. It is translated as CAISVGAGGQTGELFF.

The CDR3 region is CASSRTGTSYVEQYF. The CDR3 nucleotides read TGTGCCAGCAGTCGCACAGGAACCTCCTATGTGGAGCAGTACTTC. This chain links TRBV2 with TRBJ2-7; a weak D match, TRBD1 (5 bases). V was trimmed by 5 bases and J by 7 bases, leaving 21 bases between them. Germline CDR1 is SNHLY and CDR2 is FYNNEI. This CDR3 is 15 amino acids long.

The chain uses TRBV9 and TRBJ2-7, with 12 positions matching TRBD1. The CDR3 is 15 residues long. Germline assignment: CDR1 SGDLS and CDR2 YYNGEE. The V segment lost 4 bases and the J segment 3 bases; nucleotides outside the gene matches: 5. The CDR3 nucleotides read TGTGCCAGCAGCCTTGGGACAGGGGGCTGCTACGAGCAGTACTTC. Its translation: CASSLGTGGCYEQYF.

On this clone: One end of the junction varies from germline; a read error may be responsible. V gene TRBV2 combines with J gene TRBJ1-1; 9 nucleotides line up with TRBD1. CDR3 length equals 13 residues. Germline assignment: CDR1 SNHLY and CDR2 FYNNEI. The CDR3 DNA sequence: TGTGCCGGCAGGGGGGACAGGGTCACTGAAGCTTTCTTT. It codes for CAGRGDRVTEAFF.

The chain joins TRBV6-6 to TRBJ2-7; 7 bases map to TRBD1. The germline CDR1 and CDR2 sequences are MNHNY and SVGAGI (reference sequence). J gave up 12 bases and V 0 bases, and 11 bases lay outside the gene matches. There are 14 residues in the CDR3. The CDR3 region is CASSYSMGQGDRYF. The CDR3 coding sequence is TGTGCCAGCAGTTACTCGATGGGGCAGGGGGATCGGTACTTC.

This clone was recorded only once. The chain uses TRBV4-2 and TRBJ1-1; TRBD1 matches at 11 bases. CDR1 and CDR2 (germline): LGHNA, YNFKEQ. The V segment lost 4 bases and the J segment 6 bases; nucleotides outside the gene matches: 4. The CDR3 is made up of 14 amino acids. The CDR3 is CASSRGQGAAEAFF. CDR3 nucleotides: TGTGCCAGCAGCCGAGGACAGGGGGCTGCTGAAGCTTTCTTT.

The gene calls are TRBV30 and TRBJ1-4; 8 bases are shared with TRBD1. The CDR3 spans 17 residues. Unmatched junction bases numbered 18, after V lost 4 bases and J lost 8 bases. Germline values: CDR1 GTSNPN, CDR2 SVGIG (reference sequence). CDR3 DNA: TGTGCCTGGACCGACGGAAATATCGGGACAGGTATCGAAAAACTGTTTTTT. This translates into CAWTDGNIGTGIEKLFF.

The V gene is TRBV12-5, the J gene TRBJ2-1; 8 bases line up with TRBD2. This CDR3 is 16 amino acids long. The germline V gene has CDR1 LGHNT and CDR2 FRNRAP. V lost 2 bases to trimming and J lost 5 bases; unmatched junction nucleotides: 8. CDR3 sequence: CASGLYRGGIDNEQFF. DNA of the CDR3: TGTGCTAGTGGTTTGTATCGCGGGGGGATCGACAATGAGCAGTTCTTC.

V gene TRBV6-5 combines with J gene TRBJ2-3; perhaps TRBD1 as D (6 bases). Trimming took 6 bases from V and 3 from J, leaving 13 bases between them. The length of the CDR3 is 14 residues. From germline, CDR1 is MNHEY and CDR2 SVGAGI. The CDR3 region is CASSHDRTTDTQYF. The DNA of the CDR3 is TGTGCCAGCAGCCACGACAGGACGACAGATACGCAGTATTTT.

The chain joins TRBV7-2 to TRBJ1-2; TRBD1 is a possible D gene (6 bases). Germline lookup yields CDR1 SGHTA and CDR2 FQGNSA. The CDR3 has 15 residues. The ends were cut back, 3 bases at V and 5 bases at J, with 16 bases in the middle. The CDR3 here is CASSFYRTGKYGYTF. In DNA form, the CDR3 reads TGTGCCAGCAGCTTTTACCGAACAGGGAAGTATGGCTACACCTTC.

The chain recombines TRBV19 with TRBJ2-7, with 9 bases lining up with TRBD1. CDR1 is LNHDA and CDR2 is SQIVND in the germline V gene (reference sequence). The CDR3 length is 14 residues. V dropped 7 bases and J dropped 3; count of bases not matched to a gene: 7. CDR3 sequence: CASTPDRGLYEQYF. The CDR3 DNA reads TGTGCCAGTACCCCGGACAGGGGCCTCTACGAGCAGTACTTC.

The chain carries TRBV28 and TRBJ2-7; D is uncertain. From germline, CDR1 is MDHEN and CDR2 SYDVKM. This CDR3 has 11 amino acids. V was clipped by 6 bases and J by 2 bases, with 5 bases between them. As DNA, the CDR3 is TGTGCCAGCAGCCCTACCTACGAGCAGTACTTC. It codes for CASSPTYEQYF.

The chain is built from TRBV11-2 and TRBJ1-3; 9 bases match TRBD1. Germline lookup yields CDR1 SGHAT and CDR2 FQNNGV. The CDR3 loop spans 15 amino acids. Trimming took 5 bases from V and 2 from J; bases not matched to a gene: 4. In DNA, the CDR3 is TGTGCCAGCAGCCCCCGACAGGGGGCTGGAAACACCATATATTTT. Encoded protein: CASSPRQGAGNTIYF.

CDR3 DNA sequence: TGTGCCAGCAGTTACGAGCCCGGGACAGGGTCCGAGCAGTACTTC. Its translation: CASSYEPGTGSEQYF. This chain uses TRBV2 with TRBJ2-7; the match to TRBD1 covers 9 bases. V gave up 5 bases and J gave up 6 bases; unmatched junction bases: 11. Germline V CDR1 and CDR2: SNHLY, FYNNEI. The CDR3 extends over 15 amino acids.